This entry is about one T cell receptor (beta chain). Its antigen is still unknown. This sample was taken from a study of cytomegalovirus exposure and HLA in healthy donors. Study-level points and caveats: An observed cluster of highly shared sequence variants was recorded as a likely sequencing artifact.

A multiplex PCR was run with 60 Vbeta primers and 13 Jbeta primers. Methods used by the authors: Unique TCR beta chains numbered around 75 million in a later analysis, with around 10 million shared. Produced via immunoSEQ multiplex PCR; TCRdb's table is partial and in-frame only. That table gives V, J and clone size, and the DNA gave D and trimming. Among 99,000 or so clones listed, 12% were seen once. This CDR3 has 11 amino acids. V lost 2 bases and J 5 bases, leaving 4 bases between the germline ends. In germline, CDR1 is SQVTM, CDR2 ANQGSEA. The sequenced material came from PBMCs. The chain has TRBV29-1 and TRBJ2-1; D uncertain. The sequence derives from a man aged 35-49 years in good health and CMV-seropositive. CDR3 DNA sequence: TGCAGCGTTGAAATCGACAATGAGCAGTTCTTC. Encoded protein: CSVEIDNEQFF.